This record covers a single T cell receptor beta chain. What it recognizes is unknown. The CDR3 sequence is 17 residues long. Germline trimming cut 2 bases from V and 7 bases from J; bases unmatched to any gene: 17. Germline loops: CDR1 SGHRS, CDR2 YFSETQ. This entry belongs to a study of cytomegalovirus exposure and HLA in healthy donors. Study-wide points: Presence/absence analyses treated sequencing depth as roughly uniform across donors. Productive status was seen about 87% or about 30% of the time for most TCR beta V segments in an earlier analysis. TCR beta sequences reportedly predicted most subjects' HLA-A and HLA-B alleles accurately. It was likely that a cluster of highly shared sequence variants was a sequencing artifact.

The PCR ran on 60 Vbeta and 13 Jbeta primers. Produced via immunoSEQ multiplex PCR; TCRdb's table is partial and in-frame only. Of approximately 150,000 clones in the sample, approximately 68% are singletons; the top ten hold over 2%. The chain couples TRBV5-1 to TRBJ1-2, with 7 bases lining up with TRBD1. This TCR came from a man aged 35-49 years in good health and CMV-seronegative. Sequences were obtained from PBMCs. The CDR3 nucleotides read TGCGCCAGCAGCTTATTCCATATGACAGGGAAAGTAACTGGCTACACCTTC. Its protein product is CASSLFHMTGKVTGYTF.